This T cell receptor beta chain appears in the sequencing data of a study of blood T cell repertoires in COVID-19. This clone was seen more than once but under ten times. The assay was immunoSEQ multiplex PCR, and TCRdb's table has in-frame clones only and misses some. The sample contains about 210,000 clones, around 87% of which appear only once. The CDR3 sequence is 14 residues long. Unmatched junction bases numbered 8, after V lost 8 bases and J lost 8 bases. Germline lookup yields CDR1 LNHDA and CDR2 SQIVND (reference sequence). The genes are TRBV19 and TRBJ1-4, with 10 bases identical to TRBD1. The sequence was collected from a man in his thirties or forties in a cohort exposed to, infected with or recovered from COVID-19 (not recorded which). The sequencing input was PBMCs or T cells enriched from blood (not recorded which). The CDR3 DNA follows: TGTGCCAGTGCGGAGGGGACAGGGGCGGAAAAACTGTTTTTT. It codes for CASAEGTGAEKLFF.